This T cell receptor beta chain was identified in a study of T cell responses to AZD1222 COVID-19 vaccine. Of note for this clone: Its antigen is not known.

V was pared by 6 bases and J by 1 base, with 13 bases between. Germline V gene data show CDR1 as SQVTM and CDR2 as ANQGSEA. This CDR3 spans 13 amino acids. Findings and limits, study-wide: In the spike-specific TCR repertoire, nearly half reportedly target unmutated variant regions.

Assay used: immunoSEQ multiplex PCR; TCRdb lists only in-frame clones, some missing. The table lists about 120,000 clones, just over 85% of them singletons. J is TRBJ2-7 and V is TRBV29-1; D unresolved. The receptor was derived from an adult in good health. Sequencing used peripheral blood, obtained on day 0 of MenACWY control vaccination. The CDR3 loop reads CSVLRSGSYEQYF. The DNA for the CDR3 is TGCAGCGTCCTTAGGTCCGGGTCCTACGAGCAGTACTTC.